This passage covers 17 T cell receptor beta chains from one sample sequenced in a study of cytomegalovirus exposure and HLA in healthy donors. Using immunoSEQ multiplex PCR, the repertoire was profiled, and TCRdb retains in-frame clones only, with some absent. This sample has approximately 62,000 clones, with around 90% found just once. The sequenced sample consisted of PBMCs. Receptors were obtained from a woman under 30 in good health and CMV-seronegative.

The gene calls are TRBV6-1 and TRBJ1-1, with TRBD1 matching 7 bases. The CDR3 totals 14 residues. The germline CDR1 and CDR2 sequences are MNHNS and SASEGT. V trimming: 6 bases; J trimming: 6 bases; junction bases outside the gene matches: 10. The CDR3 loop reads CASRKTGCCAEAFF. In nucleotides, the CDR3 is TGTGCCAGCAGGAAGACAGGGTGCTGTGCTGAAGCTTTCTTT.

This sequence joins TRBV10-3 and TRBJ1-2; no clear D gene. The CDR3 is made up of 14 amino acids. V lost 5 bases to trimming and J lost 6 bases, with 16 bases between them. Per the germline V gene, CDR1 is ENHRY and CDR2 is SYGVKD. The CDR3 nucleotides read TGTGCCATCAGTCAAGCCGAGAGGAACCATGGCTACACCTTC. Protein sequence: CAISQAERNHGYTF.

This clone was counted only a few times. V is TRBV7-3 and J is TRBJ2-6, with D perhaps TRBD2 (6 bases). Deletions cut 7 bases from V and 2 bases from J, with 12 bases between. CDR1 is SGHTA and CDR2 is FQGTGA in the germline V gene. The CDR3 is 15 amino acids. The CDR3 protein is CASTLGSPGANVLTF. The CDR3 nucleotides read TGTGCCAGCACCCTCGGGAGTCCTGGGGCCAACGTCCTGACTTTC.

This chain joins TRBV5-1 and TRBJ2-1; weak D call: TRBD1 (6 bases). Looked up from germline, CDR1 is SGHRS and CDR2 is YFSETQ. V gave up 5 bases and J gave up 0 bases, with 9 bases separating them. There are 14 residues in the CDR3. CDR3 protein: CASRQGYSYNEQFF. As DNA, the CDR3 is TGCGCCAGCAGACAGGGTTACTCCTACAATGAGCAGTTCTTC.

V usage is TRBV27 and J usage is TRBJ1-1, with D possibly matching TRBD1 (5 bases). Germline CDR1 MNHEY, CDR2 SMNVEV (reference sequence). Trimming shortened V by 2 bases and J by 1 base, and 11 bases separated the two germline ends. This CDR3 is 15 amino acids long. CDR3: CASSLIGGGNTEAFF. In nucleotides, the CDR3 is TGTGCCAGCAGTTTAATCGGGGGGGGGAACACTGAAGCTTTCTTT.

V and J are TRBV7-3 and TRBJ2-5; TRBD2 matches at 7 bases. V shed 5 bases, J shed 4 bases, and the junction held 13 bases outside the gene matches. CDR3 length equals 16 residues. From germline, CDR1 is SGHTA and CDR2 FQGTGA. The CDR3 loop is CASSPMGAGVVETQYF. The CDR3 coding sequence is TGTGCCAGCAGCCCCATGGGCGCGGGAGTAGTAGAGACCCAGTACTTC.

This clone was recorded once. The chain carries TRBV18 and TRBJ1-1; 9 bases match TRBD1. V lost 7 bases, J lost 6 bases, and 9 bases stayed unmatched. Germline V CDR1 and CDR2: KGHSH, LQKENI. This CDR3 is built from 14 residues. CDR3 protein: CASLKGQGRAEAFF. The DNA of the CDR3 is TGTGCCAGCTTAAAGGGACAGGGTAGGGCTGAAGCTTTCTTT.

This clone was seen just once. The J gene is TRBJ1-3, the V gene TRBV7-6; weak D call: TRBD1 (5 bases). The CDR3 sequence is 16 residues long. Germline V CDR1 and CDR2: SGHVS, FNYEAQ. V dropped 4 bases and J dropped 0 bases, with 13 bases sitting between them. The CDR3 region is CASSSRRQTSGNTIYF. CDR3 sequence (DNA): TGTGCCAGCAGCTCAAGGAGACAGACCTCTGGAAACACCATATATTTT. The full variable domain, rest sourced from reference TRBV7-6 and TRBJ1-3, is GAGVSQSPRYKVTKRGQDVALRCDPISGHVSLYWYRQALGQGPEFLTYFNYEAQQDKSGLPNDRFSAERPEGSISTLTIQRTEQRDSAMYRCASSSRRQTSGNTIYFGEGSWLTVV.

The chain uses TRBV27 and TRBJ2-2; 9 positions match TRBD1. V lost 4 bases and J lost 7; bases outside the gene matches: 16. The CDR3 sequence is 18 residues long. CDR1 MNHEY and CDR2 SMNVEV come from the germline V gene (reference sequence). The DNA of the CDR3 is TGTGCCAGCAGTTCGCGATTCCGACCGGGACAGGGAATCGGGGAGCTGTTTTTT. Protein: CASSSRFRPGQGIGELFF.

The chain carries TRBV5-1 and TRBJ2-1; tentative D call: TRBD2 (6 bases). CDR1 SGHRS and CDR2 YFSETQ come from the germline V gene. The CDR3 sequence is 19 residues long. V lost 4 bases, J lost 3 bases, and 26 bases lay in between. The chain's CDR3 is CASSGGTPIAAFYYNEQFF. The CDR3 DNA is TGCGCCAGCAGCGGGGGGACCCCTATAGCGGCCTTCTACTACAATGAGCAGTTCTTC.

The rearrangement joins TRBV10-3 to TRBJ2-7; TRBD1 is a possible D gene (6 bases). Looked up from germline, CDR1 is ENHRY and CDR2 is SYGVKD. V lost 8 bases, J lost 5 bases, and 16 bases lay in between. This CDR3 contains 13 residues. The chain's CDR3 is CAISYRVGDEQYF. CDR3 coding DNA: TGTGCCATCTCTTACAGGGTAGGGGACGAGCAGTACTTC.

This chain uses TRBV4-1 with TRBJ2-1; D possibly corresponds to TRBD2 (5 bases). This CDR3 contains 17 residues. V lost 1 base to trimming and J lost 9 bases, with 22 bases between them. Germline V lookup: CDR1 MGHRA, CDR2 YSYEKL. The CDR3 DNA follows: TGCGCCAGCAGCCAAGGACTCGAGGGAGTTGGTGTCGGTGAGCAGTTCTTC. As protein: CASSQGLEGVGVGEQFF.

The chain uses TRBV11-3 and TRBJ1-1; D may be TRBD1 (6 bases). The ends were cut back, 1 base at V and 1 base at J, with 10 bases in the middle. The CDR3 loop spans 15 amino acids. CDR1 is SGHNT, CDR2 YENEEA, per germline. DNA for the CDR3: TGTGCCAGCAGCTTAGCTGGGGGCTCGAACACTGAAGCTTTCTTT. This sequence encodes CASSLAGGSNTEAFF.

The V gene is TRBV7-9, the J gene TRBJ2-7, with a weak D call TRBD2 (5 bases). Trimming pared 4 bases from V and 3 bases from J, leaving 16 bases between. CDR3 length: 15 residues. The germline V gene has CDR1 SEHNR and CDR2 FQNEAQ (reference sequence). The CDR3 reads CASSSVEGLNYEQYF. CDR3 in DNA: TGTGCCAGCAGCTCGGTCGAGGGTTTAAACTACGAGCAGTACTTC.

This clone was seen just once. J is TRBJ1-1 and V is TRBV29-1, with D perhaps matching TRBD1 (6 bases). CDR1 and CDR2 from the germline V gene are SQVTM and ANQGSEA. This CDR3 is 14 amino acids long. V was pared by 1 base and J by 3 bases, with 12 bases between. The CDR3 spells CSVEVSQGYTEAFF. In DNA form, the CDR3 reads TGCAGCGTTGAAGTCTCCCAGGGGTACACTGAAGCTTTCTTT.

The chain joins TRBV7-9 to TRBJ1-2; the D is unclear. Per germline, CDR1 SEHNR and CDR2 FQNEAQ (reference sequence). This CDR3 region has 14 residues. Trimming took off 2 bases at V and 4 bases at J, with 11 bases between the two ends. CDR3 residues: CASSLSETAYGYTF. The CDR3 DNA sequence: TGTGCCAGCAGCTTAAGCGAGACCGCCTATGGCTACACCTTC. The full variable domain, completed using reference TRBV7-9 and TRBJ1-2, is DTGVSQNPRHKITKRGQNVTFRCDPISEHNRLYWYRQTLGQGPEFLTYFQNEAQLEKSRLLSDRFSAERPKGSFSTLEIQRTEQGDSAMYLCASSLSETAYGYTFGSGTRLTVV.

The chain employs TRBV4-1 and TRBJ1-2, with a possible D match to TRBD1 (6 bases). V was cut by 5 bases and J by 6 bases, with 16 bases left in between. CDR3 length: 14 amino acids. Germline V gives CDR1 MGHRA, CDR2 YSYEKL. CDR3 sequence (DNA): TGCGCCAGCAGCTCCCAGACAGGTACTAATGGCTACACCTTC. Its protein is CASSSQTGTNGYTF.